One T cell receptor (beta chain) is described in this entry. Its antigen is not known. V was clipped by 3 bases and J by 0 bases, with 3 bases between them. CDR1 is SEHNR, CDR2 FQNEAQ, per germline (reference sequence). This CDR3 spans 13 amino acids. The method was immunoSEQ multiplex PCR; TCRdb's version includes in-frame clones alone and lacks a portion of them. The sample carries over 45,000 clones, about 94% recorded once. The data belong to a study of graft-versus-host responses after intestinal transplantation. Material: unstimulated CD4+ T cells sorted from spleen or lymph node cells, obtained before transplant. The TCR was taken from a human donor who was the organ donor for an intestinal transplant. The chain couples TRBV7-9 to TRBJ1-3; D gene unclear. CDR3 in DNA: TGTGCCAGCAGCTTCAACTCTGGAAACACCATATATTTT. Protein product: CASSFNSGNTIYF.